Described below is a single T cell receptor beta chain sequence and its context. As yet, its antigen is unknown. The data were taken from a study of cytomegalovirus exposure and HLA in healthy donors. Nominally healthy donors provided the samples, though records likely missed some immune exposures. CDR3 length: 20 residues. Findings of the study overall: Accurate predictions that matched the HLA-A and HLA-B alleles of most subjects were reportedly made from TCR beta sequences. Later analysis associated a missense DCLRE1C variant with TCR beta V- and J-gene trimming. About 87% or about 30% of the time was how often most TCR beta V segments were productive, according to an earlier analysis.

PCR primers comprised 60 Vbeta and 13 Jbeta primers. Repertoires were generated with immunoSEQ multiplex PCR, while TCRdb's copy carries only in-frame clones and drops some. Here the sample spans 95,000 to 150,000 clones, roughly 80% being singletons. The source material was PBMCs. The clonotype originates from a woman in her forties or fifties in good health and CMV-seronegative. This chain uses TRBV12-2 with TRBJ2-3; the D segment call TRBD1 is taken from the table without a DNA check. TRBV12-2 is listed as a pseudogene. The CDR3 protein is CASRLAINRGHPPSTDTQYF. CDR3 nucleotide sequence: TGTGCAAGTCGCTTAGCGATCAACAGGGGTCATCCTCCTAGCACAGATACGCAGTATTTT.